This record covers a single T cell receptor (beta chain). Its target antigen remains unknown. Base qualities are not provided; no much larger clone lies one nucleotide away. The data stem from a study of cytomegalovirus exposure and HLA in healthy donors (dated by TCRdb to 2017 to 2019). The study in broad terms: In an earlier analysis of about 560 of the donors, 276 Gb of sequence data and 90 million to 120 million unique TCR beta sequences from roughly 190 million T cells were reported. All discovery cohort repertoires had been generated using a single sequencing platform. Rather than drawing on any new phenotypic data, the later analysis identified candidate immune exposures from TCR beta sequences and the way those sequences occurred across donors. The number of donors typed differed by locus, with about 629-640 for A, B, C, DRB1 and DQB1, approximately 500 for DQA1, about 610 for DPA1, and approximately 470 for DPB1. HLA typing included class I and class II loci at four-digit resolution. Of the 398 genotyped donors, about 80% fell in the genetic ancestry cluster associated with self-reported Caucasian donors. About five DR-DQ haplotypes were treated as single units for association and clustering because of strong linkage in the cohort. To predict cytomegalovirus infection status, the study brought together high-throughput TCR immunosequencing, statistical association of individual TCRs with disease status, and machine learning. Alongside the repertoire data, information on donor age, sex, ethnicity and CMV serostatus was compiled. In a later genetic analysis, genome-wide SNP genotypes for about 55% of the roughly 700 donors were used, and that subset was treated as a discovery cohort. Using immunosequencing, the study profiled T cell repertoires from 640 or so subjects and related those repertoires to cytomegalovirus serostatus. Along with the roughly 670-subject first cohort, a separate validation cohort of more than 90 different subjects was used. The study aimed to test whether cataloging public T cell receptors could reveal signatures of past pathogen exposure. To decide whether each TCR beta V gene segment behaved as functional or pseudogenic, an earlier analysis of over 500 of the donors relied on high-throughput TCR beta sequencing. A later analysis re-examined previously published TCR beta repertoires from hundreds of donors and added high-resolution HLA genotyping to investigate patterns of TCR occurrence. Around 320 gigabases of sequencing data and approximately 84 million unique TCR sequences were included in an early release covering 550 to 650 HLA-typed donors. Across around 400 genotyped donors of the cohort, an average of roughly 230,000 unique TCR beta nucleotide sequences per donor were sequenced, and roughly 18% of those sequences were non-productive.

The cohort comprised 670 or so healthy bone marrow donors. At the time of sampling, every cohort member was nominally healthy, though immune exposures that went unrecorded were likely present. The donor tested CMV seronegative and was one of the 352 seronegative cohort members. A peripheral blood sample was collected from each donor, and TCR beta sequencing was performed on peripheral blood mononuclear cells. The Qiagen DNeasy Blood Extraction Kit was used to extract genomic DNA from the blood cell samples. Broader findings and caveats from the paper: The sequencing pipeline was judged likely to have produced a cluster of highly shared sequence variants as a technical artifact. In a later genetic analysis, a missense DCLRE1C variant was associated with V-gene and J-gene trimming of TCR beta chains, and the association was replicated in an independent cohort. Because some donors lacked HLA typing at each locus, the association tests relied only on the typed subset. Compared with equally common non-associated chains, HLA-associated TCR beta chains in a later analysis were more clonally expanded and had lower generation probabilities. The authors suggested that the approach could potentially be generalized to other disease states and immunological phenotypes. A few of the identified cytomegalovirus-associated TCR beta chains were confirmed in vitro to be specific for cytomegalovirus antigens. In this cohort, only TCR beta chains were sequenced, and detectable features were limited by the absence of alpha or paired-chain data. In a later analysis, 15,000 to 20,000 TCR beta sequences were associated with specific HLA alleles at a false discovery rate of 0.05. In a later genetic analysis, fewer N-insertions in productive TCRs were reported among donors in an Asian-associated ancestry cluster than the roughly 700-donor mean. In a later analysis, several top co-occurrence clusters were reported to appear linked to parvovirus B19, influenza, CMV and Epstein-Barr virus. Most CMV-associated TCR beta chains appeared to be HLA-restricted in a later analysis, and the HLA associations seemed to be driven largely by CMV exposure. A further reported finding was that TCR beta sequences accurately predicted the HLA-A and HLA-B alleles for most subjects in the first cohort. The presence/absence analyses assumed that sequencing depth was roughly uniform across donors, and that assumption may not be true. Linkage disequilibrium might explain the correlated functional status among segregating V segments, but an unknown experimental factor could not be ruled out. Fewer than 20 rarely observed V segments, including chromosome 9 orphons, were excluded from the earlier analysis of a few hundred of the donors because counts were too low. The classifier was reported to diagnose cytomegalovirus status with high specificity and sensitivity in both the original and validation cohorts. Assigning TCR associations to individual alleles was difficult when HLA alleles, especially DR and DQ, strongly co-occurred. While some public TCRs were present in many individuals, most TCR sequences turned up only very rarely across donors. For the cohort, immune exposure information was limited to CMV serostatus. The study listed 150 to 200 TCR beta chains as associated with cytomegalovirus. An earlier analysis of around 600 of the donors showed that most TCR beta V segments appeared in productive rearrangements either about 90% or about 30% of the time, which broadly matched IMGT annotations. In a later analysis, the rate of TCR association differed among HLA loci, with DRB1 alleles having the most associated TCRs and HLA-C alleles having the fewest.

Library preparation employed the immunoSEQ multiplex PCR assay. For the multiplex PCR, a mixture combining 60 forward primers for TCR Vbeta segments and 13 reverse primers for TCR Jbeta segments was used. A multiplex PCR assay on genomic DNA amplified the CDR3 region of rearranged TCR beta genes. Amplified TCR beta libraries were sequenced as 87-base-pair reads on the Illumina HiSeq System. In the source study's methods: A later analysis tallied tens of millions of unique TCR beta chains across the 650 to 750 repertoires, and about 10 million of those chains were shared by two or more donors. To remove PCR and sequencing errors, raw reads were error-corrected and collapsed into unique sequences using a nearest-neighbor algorithm that merged closely related sequences. To assign V, D and J gene segments, CDR3 sequences were aligned to IMGT reference sequences. For a sequence to be retained, a match of at least six nucleotides was required to both a V gene segment and a J gene segment. A rearrangement was called productive if the CDR3 had no stop codons and remained in frame with V and J, and every other rearrangement was called non-productive. Following IMGT convention, CDR3 was defined as the stretch from the second conserved V-encoded cysteine to the conserved J-encoded phenylalanine. The earlier analysis of about 610 of the donors excluded sequences that lacked an unambiguous match to a single V gene segment. In an earlier analysis of 587 of the donors, V segments were called functional above 56.7% productive rearrangements and were called segregating when the between-donor standard deviation exceeded 5%. A statistical classification framework was developed to diagnose cytomegalovirus status using the catalog of TCR beta chain sequences. A later analysis assigned V and J genes by comparing TCR nucleotide sequences with IMGT/GENE-DB human TR gene sequences. In a later analysis, CDR3 sequences and most-parsimonious VDJ recombination scenarios were assigned using the TCRdist pipeline. In a later analysis, each TCR beta chain was defined by its CDR3 amino acid sequence together with its V-gene family, and reads without a unique V-gene family were excluded. As a way to deal with suspected cross-contamination and a sequencing artifact, a later analysis dropped more than 500 nucleotide sequences that were highly shared and had low generation probability. For each public chain, a later analysis derived a clonal expansion index from normalized ranks of inferred template counts within each repertoire. A later analysis computed generation probabilities with a VDJ recombination model fitted to out-of-frame rearrangements, and checked the results against IGoR. In a later analysis, hypergeometric tests were used to score TCR-TCR, TCR-HLA and TCR-CMV co-occurrence, with a repertoire-size bias correction applied to TCR pairs. In a later analysis, false discovery rates were estimated by permuting HLA or CMV assignments 20 times. In a later analysis, co-occurring TCRs were grouped with DBSCAN, and TCRdist sequence similarity was added when clustering was performed within HLA-allele-positive subsets. Co-occurrence clustering excluded repertoires with fewer than 30,000 or more than 120,000 public chains, plus five with anomalous nucleotide sharing. This is the immuneACCESS table as TCRdb keeps it, with only in-frame sequences that have V and J called. A part of the clones is gone; compared with another copy, unresolved V genes explain less than half, and the rest is unexplained. The D gene and trimming were derived from the DNA, and the V and J assignments and clone size from that table. The sample table lists about 160,000 clones, roughly 80% of them with a count of one. The biggest ten clones account for about 1.3% of the sample.

The clonotype comes from a woman between 50 and 59 years old in good health and CMV-seronegative. Input material: PBMCs.

The CDR3 protein is CASSLNGRAYETQYF. The nucleotide sequence is TGTGCCAGCAGTTTAAACGGCAGGGCTTATGAGACCCAGTACTTC. The V and J genes are TRBV27 and TRBJ2-5; TRBD1 is a possible D gene, resting on 5 matching bases. The CDR3 has 15 amino acids, counting the end cysteine and phenylalanine. The CDR3 DNA has 45 bases and is translated from base 1. Taken from the germline V gene (reference sequence), the CDR1 and CDR2 loops are MNHEY and SMNVEV. Cut back by 2 bases and 5 bases, the V and J ends lie 15 bases apart.